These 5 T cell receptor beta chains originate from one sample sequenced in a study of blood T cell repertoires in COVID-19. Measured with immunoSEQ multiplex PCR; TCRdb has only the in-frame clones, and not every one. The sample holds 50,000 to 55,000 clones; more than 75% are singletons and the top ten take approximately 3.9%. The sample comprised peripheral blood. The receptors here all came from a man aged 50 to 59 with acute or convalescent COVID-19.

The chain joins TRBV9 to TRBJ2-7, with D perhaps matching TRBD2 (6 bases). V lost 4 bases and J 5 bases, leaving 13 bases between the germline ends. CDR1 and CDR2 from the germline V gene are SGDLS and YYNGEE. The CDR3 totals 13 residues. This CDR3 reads CASSFSGFDEQYF. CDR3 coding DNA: TGTGCCAGCAGCTTCAGCGGGTTCGACGAGCAGTACTTC.

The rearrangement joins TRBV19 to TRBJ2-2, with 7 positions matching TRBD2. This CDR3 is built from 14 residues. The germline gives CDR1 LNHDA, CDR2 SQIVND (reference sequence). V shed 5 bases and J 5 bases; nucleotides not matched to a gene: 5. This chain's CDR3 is CASSPWGGTGELFF. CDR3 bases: TGTGCCAGTAGTCCCTGGGGGGGGACCGGGGAGCTGTTTTTT.

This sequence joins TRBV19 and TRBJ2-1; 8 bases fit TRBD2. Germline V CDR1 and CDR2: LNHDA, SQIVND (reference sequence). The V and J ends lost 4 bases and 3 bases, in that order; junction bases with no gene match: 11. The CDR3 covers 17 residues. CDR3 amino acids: CASSSPPGRAFYNEQFF. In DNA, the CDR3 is TGTGCCAGTAGTAGCCCCCCCGGGAGGGCGTTCTACAATGAGCAGTTCTTC. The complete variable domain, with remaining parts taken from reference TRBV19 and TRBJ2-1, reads DGGITQSPKYLFRKEGQNVTLSCEQNLNHDAMYWYRQDPGQGLRLIYYSQIVNDFQKGDIAEGYSVSREKKESFPLTVTSAQKNPTAFYLCASSSPPGRAFYNEQFFGPGTRLTVL.

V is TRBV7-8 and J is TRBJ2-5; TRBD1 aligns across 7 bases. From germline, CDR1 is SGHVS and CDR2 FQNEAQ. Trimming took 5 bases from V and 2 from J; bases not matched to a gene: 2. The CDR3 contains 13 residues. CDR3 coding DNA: TGTGCCAGCAGCCGGGACAGACAAGAGACCCAGTACTTC. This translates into CASSRDRQETQYF.

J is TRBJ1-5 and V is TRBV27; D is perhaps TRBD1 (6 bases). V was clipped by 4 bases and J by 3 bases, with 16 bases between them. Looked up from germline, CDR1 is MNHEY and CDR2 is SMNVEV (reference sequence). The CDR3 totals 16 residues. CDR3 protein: CASSSSTGTVNQPQHF. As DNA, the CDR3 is TGTGCCAGCAGTTCCTCCACAGGGACGGTCAATCAGCCCCAGCATTTT.